Each of the 25 T cell receptor beta chains below was sequenced from the same sample in a study of blood T cell repertoires in COVID-19. The repertoire was sequenced with immunoSEQ multiplex PCR; TCRdb's copy has only in-frame clones and lacks some. In the table there are around 200,000 clones, about 88% of which are singletons. The sample was PBMCs or T cells enriched from blood (not recorded which). All receptors come from a woman aged 25 to 39 who had recovered from COVID-19.

This chain links TRBV29-1 with TRBJ2-3; D perhaps matches TRBD2 (6 bases). CDR1 is SQVTM and CDR2 is ANQGSEA in the germline V gene. The V end lost 3 bases, the J end lost 4 bases, and 23 bases lay between the germline ends. CDR3 length: 17 residues. The chain's CDR3 is CSVEGLGVAEGADTQYF. DNA of the CDR3: TGCAGCGTTGAGGGGTTGGGGGTAGCGGAGGGTGCAGATACGCAGTATTTT.

The V gene is TRBV29-1, the J gene TRBJ2-7; 7 nucleotides line up with TRBD1. The CDR3 totals 15 residues. Trimming at V came to 4 bases and at J to 0 bases, leaving 9 bases not matched to a gene. CDR1 and CDR2 (germline): SQVTM, ANQGSEA. The DNA for the CDR3 is TGCAGCGTTGGACGGGTGGGGACAGCCTCCTACGAGCAGTACTTC. The encoded protein is CSVGRVGTASYEQYF.

V and J are TRBV7-9 and TRBJ2-3; 15 bases are shared with TRBD2. The CDR3 is 18 residues long. With V trimmed by 5 bases and J by 4 bases, 10 bases remained unmatched. The germline V gene encodes CDR1 SEHNR and CDR2 FQNEAQ (reference sequence). The CDR3, as DNA: TGTGCCAGCAGCCACGGGACTAGCGGGGGGTCCCTGGCAGATACGCAGTATTTT. Translation gives CASSHGTSGGSLADTQYF.

The chain has TRBV7-3 and TRBJ1-6, with D possibly matching TRBD1 (5 bases). CDR3 length equals 14 residues. CDR1 is SGHTA and CDR2 is FQGTGA in the germline V gene. Trimming cost V 0 bases and J 8 bases, with 8 bases left between them. Written as DNA, the CDR3 is TGTGCCAGCAGCTTAACGCCGGGGGATTCACCCCTCCACTTT. Encoded protein: CASSLTPGDSPLHF.

The chain recombines TRBV19 with TRBJ1-5, with D possibly being TRBD1 (5 bases). CDR1 and CDR2 from the germline V gene are LNHDA and SQIVND (reference sequence). The CDR3 consists of 14 residues. Trimming pared 0 bases from V and 6 bases from J, leaving 9 bases between. CDR3 amino acids: CASSIDRASQPQHF. In nucleotides, the CDR3 is TGTGCCAGTAGTATAGACAGGGCCAGTCAGCCCCAGCATTTT.

This clone showed up just once. For the CDR3, the DNA is TGTGCCAGCAGCGTAAGCAGGGACACAGATACGCAGTATTTT. Translation: CASSVSRDTDTQYF. The rearrangement joins TRBV9 to TRBJ2-3; D is possibly TRBD1 (5 bases). The germline CDR1 and CDR2 sequences are SGDLS and YYNGEE. The CDR3 has 14 amino acids. Between the trimmed V and J ends, which lost 1 base and 2 bases, there was a span of 8 bases.

The chain has TRBV4-1 and TRBJ2-2; D is unresolved. Germline CDR1 is MGHRA and CDR2 is YSYEKL. The CDR3 loop spans 16 amino acids. V was cut by 0 bases and J by 4 bases, with 12 bases left in between. As DNA, the CDR3 is TGCGCCAGCAGCCAAGAGCCCACAAATCCCACCGGGGAGCTGTTTTTT. Translated, it gives CASSQEPTNPTGELFF.

The J gene is TRBJ1-1, the V gene TRBV19, with 9 bases aligning to TRBD1. The V and J ends lost 6 bases and 5 bases, in that order; junction bases with no gene match: 7. CDR3 length: 14 residues. The germline gives CDR1 LNHDA, CDR2 SQIVND (reference sequence). The CDR3 is CASRQQGAVTEAFF. CDR3 DNA: TGTGCCAGTAGACAACAGGGGGCCGTGACTGAAGCTTTCTTT.

The chain combines TRBV7-2 with TRBJ1-1; D is unresolved. Germline CDR1 and CDR2: SGHTA and FQGNSA. V was pared by 1 base and J by 6 bases, with 6 bases between. The CDR3 sequence is 12 residues long. The CDR3 region is CASSLGVAEAFF. The CDR3 coding sequence is TGTGCCAGCAGCTTAGGAGTCGCTGAAGCTTTCTTT. The full variable domain, with the rest looked up from reference TRBV7-2 and TRBJ1-1, is GAGVSQSPSNKVTEKGKDVELRCDPISGHTALYWYRQSLGQGLEFLIYFQGNSAPDKSGLPSDRFSAERTGGSVSTLTIQRTQQEDSAVYLCASSLGVAEAFFGQGTRLTVV.

The chain carries TRBV4-1 and TRBJ1-1; D is perhaps TRBD1 (5 bases). Germline V lookup: CDR1 MGHRA, CDR2 YSYEKL. V gave up 0 bases and J gave up 10 bases, with 9 bases separating them. The CDR3 sequence is 12 residues long. DNA of the CDR3: TGCGCCAGCAGCCAAGAACGGCAGGGAGCTTTCTTT. Translated, it gives CASSQERQGAFF.

This chain uses TRBV7-2 with TRBJ2-5; tentative D call: TRBD2 (7 bases). Germline V gives CDR1 SGHTA, CDR2 FQGNSA. The CDR3 has 13 residues. V was clipped by 3 bases and J by 5 bases, with 10 bases between them. This chain's CDR3 is CASSFRGGETQYF. As DNA, the CDR3 is TGTGCCAGCAGCTTTAGGGGGGGGGAGACCCAGTACTTC.

The CDR3, as DNA: TGTGCCAGCAGCTCCTTAGGGGGGGCCTACGAGCAGTACTTC. Amino acids: CASSSLGGAYEQYF. The rearrangement uses TRBV5-4 and TRBJ2-7; possibly TRBD2 for D (7 bases). CDR1 and CDR2 from the germline V gene are SGHNT and YYREEE (reference sequence). V lost 3 bases, J lost 2 bases, and 12 bases lay in between. The CDR3 is made up of 14 amino acids.

V and J are TRBV7-2 and TRBJ2-4, with D possibly matching TRBD1 (5 bases). This CDR3 comprises 18 residues. The germline CDR1 and CDR2 sequences are SGHTA and FQGNSA. V shed 1 base and J shed 0 bases, with 16 bases lying between them. This chain's CDR3 is CASSLERQFIIAKNIQYF. The DNA of the CDR3 is TGTGCCAGCAGCTTAGAAAGACAGTTCATCATAGCCAAAAACATTCAGTACTTC. Complete variable domain (other parts from reference TRBV7-2 and TRBJ2-4): GAGVSQSPSNKVTEKGKDVELRCDPISGHTALYWYRQSLGQGLEFLIYFQGNSAPDKSGLPSDRFSAERTGGSVSTLTIQRTQQEDSAVYLCASSLERQFIIAKNIQYFGAGTRLSVL.

The V and J genes are TRBV9 and TRBJ2-3; 7 bases fit TRBD2. The CDR3 totals 16 residues. The germline gives CDR1 SGDLS, CDR2 YYNGEE. V gave up 2 bases and J gave up 0 bases; unmatched junction bases: 6. DNA for the CDR3: TGTGCCAGCAGCGTGGCTAGCGGCCTGAGCACAGATACGCAGTATTTT. This translates into CASSVASGLSTDTQYF.

J is TRBJ2-7 and V is TRBV14, with a possible D match to TRBD1 (6 bases). V dropped 5 bases and J dropped 3 bases, with 17 bases sitting between them. Germline V gene data show CDR1 as SGHDN and CDR2 as FVKESK. The CDR3 consists of 15 residues. In DNA, the CDR3 is TGTGCCAGCAGCTCAACCCGACAGGCCGACTACGAGCAGTACTTC. This sequence encodes CASSSTRQADYEQYF.

This clone was seen a few times. This sequence joins TRBV5-1 and TRBJ1-1; TRBD1 might be the D (6 bases). Germline V gene sequence: CDR1 SGHRS, CDR2 YFSETQ. The V end lost 0 bases, the J end lost 5 bases, and 17 bases lay between the germline ends. This CDR3 region has 16 residues. CDR3 amino acids: CASSLGPGAPGTEAFF. The CDR3 nucleotides are TGCGCCAGCAGCTTGGGGCCAGGGGCTCCGGGAACTGAAGCTTTCTTT.

The chain carries TRBV10-2 and TRBJ1-2; 8 positions agree with TRBD1. The CDR3 has 14 residues. Germline assignment: CDR1 WSHSY and CDR2 SAAADI. The V segment lost 0 bases and the J segment 7 bases; nucleotides outside the gene matches: 4. Here the CDR3 reads CASSESSGGPGYTF. Here the CDR3 DNA reads TGCGCCAGCAGTGAGTCCTCAGGGGGCCCTGGCTACACCTTC.

The chain has TRBV3-1 (or the pseudogene TRBV3-2) and TRBJ2-5, with 7 nucleotides matching TRBD1. J lost 1 base, V lost 4 bases, and 3 bases had no gene match. CDR1 and CDR2 from the germline V gene are LGHDT and YNNKEL (reference sequence). This CDR3 comprises 14 residues. DNA of the CDR3: TGTGCCAGCAGCCGCCGGGACAGCCAAGAGACCCAGTACTTC. Amino acid sequence: CASSRRDSQETQYF.

The chain is built from TRBV2 and TRBJ2-7; TRBD2 might be the D (7 bases). The CDR3 has 13 amino acids. Germline V gene sequence: CDR1 SNHLY, CDR2 FYNNEI. V shed 6 bases and J shed 7 bases, with 16 bases lying between them. The CDR3 region has the DNA TGTGCCAGCAGCGCGGGGGCGCCTTGGGAGCAGTACTTC. The encoded protein is CASSAGAPWEQYF. The whole variable domain, remainder taken from reference TRBV2 and TRBJ2-7, is EPEVTQTPSHQVTQMGQEVILRCVPISNHLYFYWYRQILGQKVEFLVSFYNNEISEKSEIFDDQFSVERPDGSNFTLKIRSTKLEDSAMYFCASSAGAPWEQYFGPGTRLTVT.

The CDR3: CASSPGGPGANVLTF. The CDR3 bases are TGTGCCAGCTCACCGGGGGGACCTGGGGCCAACGTCCTGACTTTC. This sequence joins TRBV18 and TRBJ2-6, with a possible D match to TRBD2 (6 bases). The CDR3 loop spans 15 amino acids. CDR1 and CDR2 (germline): KGHSH, LQKENI. The V end lost 3 bases, the J end lost 2 bases, and 8 bases lay between the germline ends.

J is TRBJ2-7 and V is TRBV6-5; 8 nucleotides match TRBD1. This CDR3 has 15 residues. Losses at the gene ends were 9 bases for V and 1 base for J; bases not matched to a gene: 11. Germline V gene lookup returns CDR1 MNHEY and CDR2 SVGAGI. The CDR3 spells CASTRDRFGSYEQYF. CDR3 sequence (DNA): TGTGCCAGTACCCGGGACAGGTTCGGGTCCTACGAGCAGTACTTC.

V and J are TRBV7-2 and TRBJ1-5; the D gene is possibly TRBD1 (6 bases). V lost 1 base and J 1 base, leaving 14 bases between the germline ends. The CDR3 covers 17 residues. The germline CDR1 and CDR2 sequences are SGHTA and FQGNSA. The CDR3 here is CASSLGVYGTSNQPQHF. In nucleotides, the CDR3 is TGTGCCAGCAGCTTAGGCGTGTACGGGACAAGCAATCAGCCCCAGCATTTT.

The chain couples TRBV3-1 (or the pseudogene TRBV3-2) to TRBJ2-1; 9 bases are shared with TRBD1. Trimming at V came to 4 bases and at J to 5 bases, leaving 6 bases not matched to a gene. The CDR3 runs to 15 residues. Germline V gene sequence: CDR1 LGHDT, CDR2 YNNKEL (reference sequence). In DNA, the CDR3 is TGTGCCAGCAGCCCCTACAGGGGGCAGAACAATGAGCAGTTCTTC. Its protein is CASSPYRGQNNEQFF.

This chain joins TRBV6-2 or TRBV6-3 and TRBJ2-5; D unclear. Trimming cost V 3 bases and J 2 bases, with 7 bases left between them. The germline CDR1 and CDR2 sequences are MNHEY and SVGEGT. CDR3 length equals 13 residues. CDR3 sequence (DNA): TGTGCCAGCAGTTATGGGCAGCAAGAGACCCAGTACTTC. This encodes CASSYGQQETQYF.

CDR3 protein: CSVEEGGSPDQPQHF. CDR3 coding DNA: TGCAGCGTTGAAGAGGGAGGGTCCCCGGATCAGCCCCAGCATTTT. This chain uses TRBV29-1 with TRBJ1-5; D gene unclear. Germline CDR1 is SQVTM and CDR2 is ANQGSEA. The CDR3 spans 15 residues. Trimming cost V 0 bases and J 5 bases, with 14 bases left between them.